These 31 T cell receptor beta chains were sequenced from one sample in a study of Ad26.COV2.S vaccination and SARS-CoV-2 variants (dated by TCRdb to the early 2020s). Receptors were amplified or captured by the immunoSEQ multiplex PCR assay. TCRdb stores this immuneACCESS table with in-frame sequences only. Part of the clones is absent; in the studies checked, under half of the shortfall reflects unresolved V genes, and no reason is known for the rest. This sample gives about 370,000 clones in total; around nine tenths of them show up just once. Jointly, the top ten make up around 2% of the sample. The sample's treatment or condition label, decoded: roughly 20 received Ad26.COV2.S at low or high dose, single or two shots; several received placebo; per-sample allocation not given. Repertoires of vaccine and placebo recipients were sequenced from samples taken on day 63 after the first injection.

The sample here was peripheral blood, taken in a trial of Ad26.COV2.S vaccine versus placebo. These receptors all come from a person between 18 and 65 years old who received the Ad26.COV2.S COVID-19 vaccine or a placebo.

The chain couples TRBV10-3 to TRBJ1-1; 7 bases are a match to TRBD1. The CDR3 spans 13 residues. Germline-derived CDR1 and CDR2 are ENHRY and SYGVKD. V lost 6 bases, J lost 3 bases, and 4 bases stayed unmatched. The CDR3 DNA sequence: TGTGCCATCAGGAACAGGGGCGACACTGAAGCTTTCTTT. As protein: CAIRNRGDTEAFF.

The chain employs TRBV3-1 (or the pseudogene TRBV3-2) and TRBJ1-4, with 9 bases that match TRBD1. The CDR3 consists of 15 residues. Unmatched junction bases numbered 6, after V lost 3 bases and J lost 7 bases. From germline, CDR1 is LGHDT and CDR2 YNNKEL (reference sequence). The CDR3 sequence is CASSHQTGGSEKLFF. As DNA, the CDR3 is TGTGCCAGCAGCCACCAGACAGGGGGAAGTGAAAAACTGTTTTTT.

The chain links TRBV25-1 to TRBJ2-3; 11 bases align to TRBD1. Germline loops: CDR1 MGHDK, CDR2 SYGVNS. The V gene end was trimmed by 4 bases and the J gene end by 4 bases; junction bases not matched to a gene: 4. CDR3 length: 15 residues. CDR3: CASSAGQGAADTQYF. CDR3 bases: TGTGCCAGCAGTGCCGGACAGGGGGCGGCAGATACGCAGTATTTT.

This clone has only a few counts. The V call is TRBV5-4, the J call TRBJ1-6; maybe TRBD1 (5 bases). The CDR3 totals 12 residues. In germline, CDR1 is SGHNT, CDR2 YYREEE (reference sequence). V lost 4 bases and J 9 bases, leaving 8 bases between the germline ends. CDR3 loop: CASSGGTSPLHF. The CDR3 coding sequence is TGTGCCAGCAGCGGGGGGACTTCACCCCTCCACTTT.

The table lists this clone with a few counts. The V and J genes are TRBV7-9 and TRBJ2-1; TRBD1 might be the D (5 bases). Looked up from germline, CDR1 is SEHNR and CDR2 is FQNEAQ (reference sequence). This CDR3 comprises 15 residues. The ends were cut back, 1 base at V and 6 bases at J, with 13 bases in the middle. Here the CDR3 DNA reads TGTGCCAGCAGCTTAGGGGGCAGCGCCTTCAATGAGCAGTTCTTC. It translates to CASSLGGSAFNEQFF. The whole variable domain, remainder taken from reference TRBV7-9 and TRBJ2-1, is DTGVSQNPRHKITKRGQNVTFRCDPISEHNRLYWYRQTLGQGPEFLTYFQNEAQLEKSRLLSDRFSAERPKGSFSTLEIQRTEQGDSAMYLCASSLGGSAFNEQFFGPGTRLTVL.

The chain uses TRBV28 and TRBJ2-1, with TRBD2 identical over 9 bases. Germline V gene data show CDR1 as MDHEN and CDR2 as SYDVKM. With 6 bases clipped from V and 5 bases from J, the junction kept 8 bases outside the gene matches. CDR3 size: 15 residues. CDR3 in amino acids: CASSFRGREDNEQFF. The CDR3 DNA reads TGTGCCAGCAGCTTCCGCGGGAGGGAGGACAATGAGCAGTTCTTC.

This chain uses TRBV2 with TRBJ2-7; 7 bases are a match to TRBD2. The CDR3 is 15 residues long. V shed 1 base, J shed 3 bases, and the junction held 6 bases outside the gene matches. The germline gives CDR1 SNHLY, CDR2 FYNNEI. CDR3 bases: TGTGCCAGCAGTGAAGGGGGGGGTCCCGTCTACGAGCAGTACTTC. It yields the protein CASSEGGGPVYEQYF.

The chain is built from TRBV12-2 and TRBJ2-1; TRBD1 reflects the table's D call only, with no check against the DNA. TRBV12-2 is an annotated pseudogene. There are 15 residues in the CDR3. CDR3 sequence (DNA): TGTGCAAGTCGCTTGGGACAGGGTACCGTCAATGAGCAGTTCTTC. Translated, it gives CASRLGQGTVNEQFF.

The gene calls are TRBV7-2 and TRBJ2-3; D tentatively reads TRBD1 or TRBD2 (5 bases each). Germline lookup yields CDR1 SGHTA and CDR2 FQGNSA. This CDR3 region has 13 residues. Trimming took off 5 bases at V and 4 bases at J, with 10 bases between the two ends. The CDR3, as DNA: TGTGCCAGCAGCAGAGGGACCGCAGATACGCAGTATTTT. Protein sequence: CASSRGTADTQYF.

CDR3 in amino acids: CASSFWNGQGEIQYF. The CDR3 DNA reads as TGTGCCAGCAGCTTTTGGAACGGACAGGGAGAAATTCAGTACTTC. V and J are TRBV5-6 and TRBJ2-4; 8 bases agree with TRBD1. V lost 2 bases and J lost 10; bases outside the gene matches: 11. Germline lookup yields CDR1 SGHDT and CDR2 YYEEEE. This CDR3 contains 15 residues. Full variable domain (missing parts from reference TRBV5-6 and TRBJ2-4): DAGVTQSPTHLIKTRGQQVTLRCSPKSGHDTVSWYQQALGQGPQFIFQYYEEEERQRGNFPDRFSGHQFPNYSSELNVNALLLGDSALYLCASSFWNGQGEIQYFGAGTRLSVL.

J is TRBJ2-7 and V is TRBV18; no clear D. Trimming left V 8 bases short and J 0 bases short, with 8 bases between. Germline loops: CDR1 KGHSH, CDR2 LQKENI. This CDR3 is 12 amino acids long. Here the CDR3 DNA reads TGTGCCAGCGCCGGGCCCTCCTACGAGCAGTACTTC. Translating it yields CASAGPSYEQYF.

This clone has just one count. CDR3 protein: CAISPSLGASVTGELFF. CDR3 bases: TGTGCCATCAGCCCTTCGTTAGGCGCGAGTGTCACCGGGGAGCTGTTTTTT. V and J are TRBV10-3 and TRBJ2-2; D unresolved. The CDR3 sequence is 17 residues long. Germline V gene lookup returns CDR1 ENHRY and CDR2 SYGVKD. Trimming took 6 bases from V and 4 from J, leaving 21 bases between them.

The chain has TRBV4-2 and TRBJ2-3; TRBD2 matches at 8 bases. From germline, CDR1 is LGHNA and CDR2 YNFKEQ. Trimming took 0 bases from V and 4 from J; bases not matched to a gene: 6. This CDR3 comprises 16 residues. Here the CDR3 reads CASSQDISGSSDTQYF. CDR3 coding DNA: TGTGCCAGCAGCCAAGATATAAGCGGGAGCTCAGATACGCAGTATTTT.

V gene TRBV28 combines with J gene TRBJ2-4; no reliable D call. V was cut by 3 bases and J by 4 bases, with 7 bases left in between. This CDR3 comprises 13 residues. The germline CDR1 and CDR2 sequences are MDHEN and SYDVKM. The CDR3 region is CASSFGSKNIQYF. The CDR3 DNA is TGTGCCAGCAGTTTTGGCAGTAAAAACATTCAGTACTTC.

This sequence joins TRBV9 and TRBJ1-1; D not certain. CDR1 and CDR2 from the germline V gene are SGDLS and YYNGEE. The CDR3 runs 13 residues. With 1 base removed from V and 5 bases from J, the gap between germline ends came to 9 bases. CDR3 DNA sequence: TGTGCCAGCAGCGTATATGCGAAAACTGAAGCTTTCTTT. Its translation is CASSVYAKTEAFF.

This clone was seen only once. Other DNA sequences from this sample encode an identical CDR3 as well. This chain uses TRBV5-1 with TRBJ2-1, with D possibly called TRBD1 or TRBD2 (5 bases each). This CDR3 contains 13 residues. Trimming cost V 0 bases and J 4 bases, with 5 bases left between them. Germline V lookup: CDR1 SGHRS, CDR2 YFSETQ. The CDR3 sequence is CASSLGGYNEQFF. The CDR3 nucleotides are TGCGCCAGCAGCTTGGGGGGGTACAATGAGCAGTTCTTC.

The V and J genes are TRBV5-1 and TRBJ2-5, with TRBD2 identical over 9 bases. The V segment lost 6 bases and the J segment 5 bases; nucleotides outside the gene matches: 11. This CDR3 has 15 residues. The germline V gene encodes CDR1 SGHRS and CDR2 YFSETQ. Written as DNA, the CDR3 is TGCGCCAGCACTCATAGCGGGAGCTTTCGGGAGACCCAGTACTTC. This encodes CASTHSGSFRETQYF.

The V gene is TRBV5-1, the J gene TRBJ2-5; 8 bases map to TRBD2. Losses at the gene ends were 5 bases for V and 3 bases for J; bases not matched to a gene: 18. The CDR3 has 18 residues. The germline gives CDR1 SGHRS, CDR2 YFSETQ. In DNA form, the CDR3 reads TGCGCCAGCAGTCCAAGTAGCGGGACCCTGCACTCGAAAGAGACCCAGTACTTC. This encodes CASSPSSGTLHSKETQYF.

This chain uses TRBV4-3 with TRBJ2-1; TRBD2 matches at 8 bases. V lost 4 bases and J lost 8; bases outside the gene matches: 13. This CDR3 has 16 amino acids. Germline V gene data show CDR1 as LGHNA and CDR2 as YSLEER. The CDR3 reads CASSRVVRTSGDEQFF. CDR3 sequence (DNA): TGCGCCAGCAGCCGAGTTGTGAGAACTAGCGGCGATGAGCAGTTCTTC.

The chain joins TRBV28 to TRBJ2-7, with D possibly TRBD1 on 5 matching bases. Germline CDR1 and CDR2: MDHEN and SYDVKM. This CDR3 spans 15 amino acids. Trimming cost V 3 bases and J 3 bases, with 15 bases left between them. The CDR3 bases are TGTGCCAGCAGTTTTGCTGGGGCGGCTGACTACGAGCAGTACTTC. It is translated as CASSFAGAADYEQYF. Together with reference TRBV28 and TRBJ2-7, the CDR3 gives the full variable domain: DVKVTQSSRYLVKRTGEKVFLECVQDMDHENMFWYRQDPGLGLRLIYFSYDVKMKEKGDIPEGYSVSREKKERFSLILESASTNQTSMYLCASSFAGAADYEQYFGPGTRLTVT.

This clone came up a few times. The V gene is TRBV19, the J gene TRBJ2-3; D unresolved. Germline CDR1 reads LNHDA; CDR2 reads SQIVND (reference sequence). Trimming removed 6 bases at V and 3 bases at J, with 13 bases between. This CDR3 contains 14 residues. CDR3 coding DNA: TGTGCCAGTAGGGTTGGCGGTGTTACAGATACGCAGTATTTT. This codes for CASRVGGVTDTQYF.

The chain has TRBV7-2 and TRBJ2-7; 11 bases fit TRBD2. CDR1 and CDR2 (germline): SGHTA, FQGNSA. V shed 2 bases, J shed 5 bases, and the junction held 11 bases outside the gene matches. The CDR3 is 17 amino acids. CDR3 protein: CASSLWGTSGRLDEQYF. CDR3 in DNA: TGTGCCAGCAGCTTATGGGGGACTAGCGGTAGACTCGACGAGCAGTACTTC.

J is TRBJ2-2 and V is TRBV13; D is possibly TRBD2 (7 bases). The V gene's germline CDR1 is PRHDT and CDR2 FYEKMQ (reference sequence). Trimming removed 7 bases at V and 4 bases at J, with 16 bases between. The CDR3 is made up of 15 amino acids. This CDR3 is CASTSRETGTGELFF. The CDR3 region has the DNA TGTGCCAGCACTTCGCGGGAGACAGGCACCGGGGAGCTGTTTTTT.

The CDR3 nucleotides read TGTGCCAGCAGCCTGACAGGGAAGCAGTCACCCCTCCACTTT. Protein sequence: CASSLTGKQSPLHF. V is TRBV6-2 or TRBV6-3 and J is TRBJ1-6, with TRBD1 matching 7 bases. Germline-derived CDR1 and CDR2 are MNHEY and SVGEGT. The V gene end was trimmed by 6 bases and the J gene end by 10 bases; junction bases not matched to a gene: 9. The CDR3 spans 14 residues.

The V gene is TRBV4-2, the J gene TRBJ2-1; D may be TRBD1 or TRBD2 (6 bases each). Trimming took off 4 bases at V and 7 bases at J, with 14 bases between the two ends. Germline V gene sequence: CDR1 LGHNA, CDR2 YNFKEQ. This CDR3 contains 14 residues. The CDR3 here is CASSRPGARNEQFF. CDR3 DNA: TGTGCCAGCAGCCGACCGGGGGCGAGGAATGAGCAGTTCTTC.

This rearrangement joins TRBV5-4 to TRBJ2-4; D is unresolved. V shed 4 bases and J shed 2 bases, with 13 bases lying between them. Germline CDR1 is SGHNT and CDR2 is YYREEE (reference sequence). CDR3 length equals 15 residues. In DNA, the CDR3 is TGTGCCAGCAGCCCCCGCGGTGTGTCCAAAAACATTCAGTACTTC. This sequence encodes CASSPRGVSKNIQYF.

V gene TRBV12-5 combines with J gene TRBJ1-1; 7 nucleotides match TRBD1. V shed 8 bases, J shed 2 bases, and the junction held 11 bases outside the gene matches. The CDR3 is made up of 15 amino acids. The V gene's germline CDR1 is LGHNT and CDR2 FRNRAP. DNA of the CDR3: TGTGCTAGTAGTTGGTCGACAGGGAGAAACACTGAAGCTTTCTTT. Amino acid sequence: CASSWSTGRNTEAFF.

The rearrangement links TRBV11-3 to TRBJ2-7; 10 bases map to TRBD2. CDR3 length equals 14 residues. The trim removed 6 bases at V and 1 base at J, leaving 3 bases unmatched. The germline gives CDR1 SGHNT, CDR2 YENEEA. CDR3 sequence (DNA): TGTGCCAGCAGTGCTAGCGGGAGTTCCTACGAGCAGTACTTC. Its protein product is CASSASGSSYEQYF.

Worth noting for this clone: The sample holds other DNA sequences that translate to the same CDR3. The J gene is TRBJ2-3, the V gene TRBV28; D unresolved. Germline CDR1 MDHEN, CDR2 SYDVKM. The CDR3 is 12 residues long. Trimming stripped 6 bases from V and 1 base from J, with 5 bases between. The CDR3 DNA is TGTGCCAGCAGCCCCGGCACAGATACGCAGTATTTT. Amino acids: CASSPGTDTQYF.

The genes are TRBV10-3 and TRBJ1-5; TRBD1 matches at 9 bases. CDR3 size: 19 residues. Trimming at V came to 3 bases and at J to 4 bases, leaving 16 bases not matched to a gene. Germline assignment: CDR1 ENHRY and CDR2 SYGVKD. The CDR3 region is CAISEDPGTGFLGNQPQHF. CDR3 DNA sequence: TGTGCCATCAGTGAAGACCCCGGGACAGGGTTTTTGGGGAATCAGCCCCAGCATTTT.

This sequence joins TRBV7-2 and TRBJ2-7; 11 bases are a match to TRBD2. CDR1 and CDR2 (germline): SGHTA, FQGNSA. The junction had 2 bases not matched to a gene; V was cut back by 5 bases and J by 2 bases. The CDR3 length is 14 residues. Written as DNA, the CDR3 is TGTGCCAGCAGCACTAGCGGGAGAGCCTACGAGCAGTACTTC. Residues: CASSTSGRAYEQYF.